Reported below is one T cell receptor (beta chain). The CDR3 loop spans 15 amino acids. V gave up 2 bases and J gave up 2 bases, with 12 bases separating them. In germline, CDR1 is SGDLS, CDR2 YYNGEE. This record belongs to a study of control samples from healthy donors and cancer patients. Assay used: immunoSEQ multiplex PCR; TCRdb lists only in-frame clones, some missing. The sample contains some 71,000 clones, around 87% of which appear only once. The chain is built from TRBV9 and TRBJ2-3; no clear D gene. This receptor was identified in a woman aged 45-65 years with head and neck cancer. The specimen was PBMCs. CDR3 region: CASSVTPSPTDTQYF. The CDR3 DNA sequence: TGTGCCAGCAGCGTCACACCGTCCCCCACAGATACGCAGTATTTT.